The source of this T cell receptor (beta chain) is a study of regulatory T cells in long-lasting Graves disease. Study conclusions and caveats: Persistent disease was associated with favored TRBV28 usage and with favored use of TRBJ1-2 and TRBJ2-5.

The CDR3 contains 17 residues. CDR1 is SGHAT, CDR2 FQDESV, per germline (reference sequence). V shed 5 bases and J 0 bases; nucleotides not matched to a gene: 9. Stated time point: newly diagnosed GD, antithyroid drugs for less than 3 months. There was RNA extracted from PBMCs, and the TCR library was made from it. The TCR beta library used iRepertoire HTBI primers with Arm-PCR amplification of CDR3. TCRdb analysed the multiplex PCR reads with MiXCR anew, one entry per CDR3 protein. This sample has around 500,000 distinct CDR3 sequences, with approximately 12% found just once. This clonotype has at least ten counts. Antigen specificity is unknown. These data were also reused for a study on T cells in Graves' hyperthyroidism and ophthalmopathy.

The clonotype originates from a woman in her twenties or thirties with Graves disease. J is TRBJ2-1 and V is TRBV11-1; 8 bases agree with TRBD2. Sequencing was performed on peripheral blood mononuclear cells (PBMCs), taken at new diagnosis, from a patient treated with antithyroid drugs. The CDR3 DNA is TGTGCCAGCAGCCCCGACCTAAGCGGGAGCTCCTACAATGAGCAGTTCTTC. The encoded protein is CASSPDLSGSSYNEQFF.